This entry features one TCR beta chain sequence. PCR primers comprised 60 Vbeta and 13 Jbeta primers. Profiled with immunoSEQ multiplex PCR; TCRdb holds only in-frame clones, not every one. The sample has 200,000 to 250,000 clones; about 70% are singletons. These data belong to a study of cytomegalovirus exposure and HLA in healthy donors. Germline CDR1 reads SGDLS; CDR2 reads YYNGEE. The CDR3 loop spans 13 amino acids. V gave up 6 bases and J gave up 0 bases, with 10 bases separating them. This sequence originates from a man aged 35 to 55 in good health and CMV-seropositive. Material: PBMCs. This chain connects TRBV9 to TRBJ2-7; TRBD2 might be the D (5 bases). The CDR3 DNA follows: TGTGCCAGCACCCGGGAACCCTCCTACGAGCAGTACTTC. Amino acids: CASTREPSYEQYF.